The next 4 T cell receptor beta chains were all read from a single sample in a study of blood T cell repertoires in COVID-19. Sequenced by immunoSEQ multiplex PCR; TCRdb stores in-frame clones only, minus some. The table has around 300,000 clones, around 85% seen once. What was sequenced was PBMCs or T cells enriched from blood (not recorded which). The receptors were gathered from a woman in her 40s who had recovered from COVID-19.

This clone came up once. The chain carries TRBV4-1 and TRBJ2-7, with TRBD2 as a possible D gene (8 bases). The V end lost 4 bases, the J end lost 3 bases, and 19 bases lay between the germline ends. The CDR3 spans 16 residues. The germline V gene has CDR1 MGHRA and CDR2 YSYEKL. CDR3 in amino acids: CASSRTGLGGFYEQYF. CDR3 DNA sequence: TGCGCCAGCAGCCGAACGGGACTAGGGGGCTTCTACGAGCAGTACTTC.

CDR3 protein: CATRLAGGPYEQYF. CDR3 nucleotides: TGTGCCACCAGACTAGCGGGAGGGCCCTACGAGCAGTACTTC. The genes are TRBV27 and TRBJ2-7; 14 nucleotides align to TRBD2. The CDR3 is 14 amino acids. Losses at the gene ends were 10 bases for V and 2 bases for J; bases not matched to a gene: 4. The germline V gene has CDR1 MNHEY and CDR2 SMNVEV (reference sequence).

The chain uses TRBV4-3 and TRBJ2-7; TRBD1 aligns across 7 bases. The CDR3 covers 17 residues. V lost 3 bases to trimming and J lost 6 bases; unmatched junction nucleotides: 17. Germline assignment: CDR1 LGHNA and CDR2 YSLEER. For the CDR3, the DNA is TGCGCCAGCAGCCAGGAGAAAAGACAGGGAAGGGGGCGCGAGCAGTACTTC. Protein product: CASSQEKRQGRGREQYF.

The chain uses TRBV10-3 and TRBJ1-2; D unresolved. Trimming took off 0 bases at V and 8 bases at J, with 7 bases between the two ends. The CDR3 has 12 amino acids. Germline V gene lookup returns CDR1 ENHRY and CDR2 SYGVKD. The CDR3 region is CAISESGRGYTF. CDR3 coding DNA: TGTGCCATCAGTGAGTCTGGGAGGGGCTACACCTTC.